The next 17 T cell receptor beta chains were all read from a single sample in a study of blood T cells in healthy people across ages. It was with a sample-barcoded 5' primer and a J-beta primer mix that a second PCR of roughly 7 to 11 cycles was run. TCRdb ran MiXCR on the 5' RACE reads and lists one entry per CDR3 protein. The data show approximately 1.5 million distinct CDR3 sequences, around 35% seen once. Sequencing input: blood. These receptor sequences come from a woman aged 25 to 39 in good health.

This clonotype came up many times. The chain is built from TRBV9 and TRBJ2-1, with 11 bases identical to TRBD2. Germline V lookup: CDR1 SGDLS, CDR2 YYNGEE. The CDR3 contains 14 residues. V lost 7 bases and J lost 5; bases outside the gene matches: 5. The CDR3 sequence: CASRGTSGHNEQFF. The CDR3 coding sequence is TGTGCCAGCCGCGGGACTAGCGGACACAATGAGCAGTTCTTC.

This clonotype turned up a few times. The rearrangement uses TRBV6-1 and TRBJ2-5, with D tentatively TRBD1 or TRBD2 (7 bases each). The germline V gene encodes CDR1 MNHNS and CDR2 SASEGT. The germline V and J ends were trimmed by 1 base and 5 bases, with 14 bases remaining between them. This CDR3 spans 15 amino acids. The CDR3 coding sequence is TGTGCCAGCAGTGAAGTGAGGCAGGGGGGGGAGACCCAGTACTTC. Protein: CASSEVRQGGETQYF.

Only a few counts were recorded for this clonotype. The chain has TRBV7-9 and TRBJ2-1; perhaps TRBD2 as D (6 bases). Per the germline V gene, CDR1 is SEHNR and CDR2 is FQNEAQ (reference sequence). V lost 7 bases to trimming and J lost 7 bases, with 17 bases between them. CDR3 size: 14 residues. The CDR3 loop is CASTGTPGWNEQFF. In DNA form, the CDR3 reads TGTGCCAGCACCGGGACTCCAGGGTGGAATGAGCAGTTCTTC. Full variable domain (missing parts from reference TRBV7-9 and TRBJ2-1): DTGVSQNPRHKITKRGQNVTFRCDPISEHNRLYWYRQTLGQGPEFLTYFQNEAQLEKSRLLSDRFSAERPKGSFSTLEIQRTEQGDSAMYLCASTGTPGWNEQFFGPGTRLTVL.

Comment on this clonotype: A read error may explain this, as a much larger clone is one base away. The chain carries TRBV29-1 and TRBJ2-7; possible D gene TRBD1, 7 bases. The V end was cut by 4 bases, the J end by 4 bases, with 14 bases between. The V gene's germline CDR1 is SQVTM and CDR2 ANQGSEA. This CDR3 is 13 amino acids long. The CDR3 region is CSVGGAGGYEQYF. CDR3 bases: TGCAGCGTTGGGGGGGCAGGGGGGTACGAGCAGTACTTC.

The rearrangement uses TRBV11-1 and TRBJ2-7; 9 bases fit TRBD1. Trimming at V came to 6 bases and at J to 2 bases, leaving 8 bases not matched to a gene. CDR1 SGHAT and CDR2 FQDESV come from the germline V gene (reference sequence). The CDR3 is 15 residues long. CDR3 DNA sequence: TGTGCCAGCAGTTTCGACGACAGGGGGACCTACGAGCAGTACTTC. Encoded protein: CASSFDDRGTYEQYF.

This rearrangement joins TRBV27 to TRBJ2-7; D could derive from TRBD1 or TRBD2 (6 bases each). V shed 5 bases and J shed 4 bases, with 21 bases lying between them. There are 16 residues in the CDR3. In germline, CDR1 is MNHEY, CDR2 SMNVEV (reference sequence). Here the CDR3 reads CASSPATLGGAYEQYF. In DNA, the CDR3 is TGTGCCAGCAGTCCCGCTACGCTCGGGGGCGCTTACGAGCAGTACTTC.

This clonotype was counted a few times. The chain carries TRBV2 and TRBJ2-5; D unresolved. V was shortened by 3 bases and J by 5 bases, with 13 bases between the two germline ends. The CDR3 consists of 14 residues. In germline, CDR1 is SNHLY, CDR2 FYNNEI. The CDR3, as DNA: TGTGCCAGCAGTGAGGGGTCCTGGCGGGAGACCCAGTACTTC. Its protein product is CASSEGSWRETQYF. Complete variable domain (other parts from reference TRBV2 and TRBJ2-5): EPEVTQTPSHQVTQMGQEVILRCVPISNHLYFYWYRQILGQKVEFLVSFYNNEISEKSEIFDDQFSVERPDGSNFTLKIRSTKLEDSAMYFCASSEGSWRETQYFGPGTRLLVL.

Only one count was recorded for this clonotype. The chain links TRBV7-3 to TRBJ2-1, with TRBD2 matching over 13 bases. The CDR3 runs to 20 residues. Trimming took 7 bases from V and 0 from J; bases not matched to a gene: 15. Per the germline V gene, CDR1 is SGHTA and CDR2 is FQGTGA. The CDR3 DNA reads TGTGCCAGCAACTCATACCCGGCCAGGACTAGCGGGAGCTCCTACAATGAGCAGTTCTTC. It codes for CASNSYPARTSGSSYNEQFF.

The CDR3 region is CASGRTSDGYTF. CDR3 coding DNA: TGTGCCTCTGGACGGACCTCAGATGGCTACACCTTC. This rearrangement joins TRBV6-5 to TRBJ1-2; D not certain. Germline V lookup: CDR1 MNHEY, CDR2 SVGAGI. Between the trimmed V and J ends, which lost 11 bases and 6 bases, there was a span of 16 bases. The length of the CDR3 is 12 residues.

This clonotype has more than one count but fewer than ten. The rearrangement uses TRBV12-3 or TRBV12-4 and TRBJ2-1, with 9 bases lining up with TRBD1. Trimming at V came to 6 bases and at J to 3 bases, leaving 6 bases not matched to a gene. The CDR3 spans 15 residues. The CDR3 bases are TGTGCCAGCAGATTCGACAGGGGGGTCTACAATGAGCAGTTCTTC. It translates to CASRFDRGVYNEQFF.

The rearrangement uses TRBV27 and TRBJ1-4; a possible D gene is TRBD1 (5 bases). The germline V gene encodes CDR1 MNHEY and CDR2 SMNVEV (reference sequence). The CDR3 consists of 14 residues. Between the trimmed V and J ends, which lost 5 bases and 8 bases, there was a span of 15 bases. CDR3 loop: CASSQWGIPEKLFF. CDR3 in DNA: TGTGCCAGCAGTCAATGGGGGATCCCGGAAAAACTGTTTTTT.

The rearrangement joins TRBV2 to TRBJ2-1; TRBD2 agrees at 9 bases. The trim removed 6 bases at V and 6 bases at J, leaving 9 bases unmatched. The CDR3 is 15 amino acids. CDR1 is SNHLY and CDR2 is FYNNEI in the germline V gene. The chain's CDR3 is CASRGGLAAFNEQFF. CDR3 nucleotides: TGTGCCAGCAGGGGGGGACTAGCCGCATTCAATGAGCAGTTCTTC.

V gene TRBV7-9 combines with J gene TRBJ2-4; D is ambiguous. The CDR3 sequence is 15 residues long. Per germline, CDR1 SEHNR and CDR2 FQNEAQ (reference sequence). Trimming removed 1 base at V and 1 base at J, with 8 bases between. The CDR3 bases are TGTGCCAGCAGCTTAGACGGTGGGGCCAAAAACATTCAGTACTTC. This gives the protein CASSLDGGAKNIQYF.

This clonotype was seen at least ten times. The chain combines TRBV29-1 with TRBJ2-1; 7 nucleotides agree with TRBD1. The J segment lost 9 bases and the V segment lost 6 bases, leaving 8 bases of the junction unmatched. The CDR3 runs 12 residues. Germline V gene lookup returns CDR1 SQVTM and CDR2 ANQGSEA. The CDR3 sequence is CSVATGSSEQFF. Written as DNA, the CDR3 is TGCAGCGTAGCGACAGGGTCGAGTGAGCAGTTCTTC.

The chain has TRBV24-1 and TRBJ2-3; 9 nucleotides line up with TRBD2. The trim removed 0 bases at V and 3 bases at J, leaving 9 bases unmatched. The CDR3 contains 18 residues. CDR1 and CDR2 from the germline V gene are KGHDR and SFDVKD. CDR3 coding DNA: TGTGCCACCAGTGATTTGGTAGGTAGCGGGAGTCCTACAGATACGCAGTATTTT. This codes for CATSDLVGSGSPTDTQYF.

This rearrangement joins TRBV6-2 or TRBV6-3 to TRBJ2-2; D unclear. This CDR3 has 14 amino acids. The ends were cut back, 8 bases at V and 1 base at J, with 11 bases in the middle. Per the germline V gene, CDR1 is MNHEY and CDR2 is SVGEGT. The CDR3 sequence is CASGFIMNTGELFF. CDR3 DNA: TGTGCCAGCGGTTTTATCATGAACACCGGGGAGCTGTTTTTT.

Worth noting for this clonotype: A much more abundant neighbour one base away suggests this may be a read error. The gene calls are TRBV29-1 and TRBJ2-1; D may be TRBD1 (6 bases). Germline values: CDR1 SQVTM, CDR2 ANQGSEA. V lost 6 bases and J 6 bases, leaving 12 bases between the germline ends. The CDR3 is 12 amino acids. The CDR3 region has the DNA TGCAGCGTACGCAGGGGTAGCAATGAGCAGTTCTTC. Its protein product is CSVRRGSNEQFF.